This T cell receptor beta chain derives from a study of blood T cell repertoires in COVID-19 (dated by TCRdb to about 2020). With regard to the full study: The collaborator samples originated in the United States, Italy and Spain and spanned the acute and convalescent phases of COVID-19. The material from the prospective study consisted of cDNA or gDNA derived from T cells, B-cell-depleted T cells, or PBMCs. The repertoires were released in a freely available public database meant as a resource for research on the immune response to SARS-CoV-2. The sample metadata nearly always contained a de-identified subject ID, COVID-19 status, age in years and sex. Samples came from the ongoing ImmuneRACE study (first 160 participants) plus 1,254 subjects from 6 global collaborators. Where HLA class I and class II types were available, the types were taken from metadata supplied by the sample provider, not from assay-based typing. Subjects who had been exposed to COVID-19, were actively infected with it, or had recovered from it provided the deeply sampled blood TCRbeta repertoires that made up the dataset.

TCRbeta CDR3 regions were amplified from genomic DNA using the immunoSEQ Assay, a bias-controlled multiplex PCR. The paper's processing steps were these. Within the assay, amplification of reference gene primers was used to estimate how many nucleated cells each sample contained. To quantify the absolute abundance of each unique TCRbeta CDR3 rearrangement, sequence reads were collapsed and filtered. For each sample, productive Simpson clonality was calculated as the square root of Simpson's diversity index across productive rearrangements. What TCRdb holds here is the immuneACCESS table cut down to in-frame rearrangements. Part of the clones is not present; checked against another copy, under half of the missing clones reflect an unresolved V gene, and the others are unexplained. V and J calls plus clone size are reproduced from that table; the DNA served to infer D and trimming. The sample table lists about 310,000 clones, roughly 86% of them with a count of one. The ten largest clonotypes hold 7.8% of the sample.

Regarding this clone: Its antigen is unknown. Per-nucleotide qualities are absent, and no much larger clonotype sits a single base away. Within the sample, other DNA sequences also encode this same CDR3.

Results and caveats for the whole study, not just this receptor: Clinical and demographic metadata were provided uncurated, with the amount varying by source and participant.

A second Seattle source provided samples from volunteer blood donors who had recovered from COVID-19. Each collaborating institution followed its own protocols to collect whole blood in K2EDTA tubes. For TCRbeta analysis, collaborators shipped samples in one of three forms: frozen whole blood, isolated PBMCs, or DNA extracted from either of those sample types. Looking up the germline V gene yields CDR1 SGHAT and CDR2 FQNNGV. Trimming removed 3 bases from V and 0 bases from J, leaving 10 bases between the germline ends. The CDR3 runs 15 amino acids, cysteine and phenylalanine included. Kept here is only the CDR3 DNA, which spans 45 bases and is read in frame from base 1.

The sample consisted of peripheral blood. This clonotype was obtained from a woman between 50 and 59 years old who had recovered from COVID-19. The V and J genes are TRBV11-2 and TRBJ2-3, and TRBD1 may be the D gene, going by 5 matching bases. The encoded CDR3 is CASSFLAGSTDTQYF. At the DNA level, the sequence is TGTGCCAGCAGCTTTCTGGCAGGGAGCACAGATACGCAGTATTTT.